Presented here are 9 T cell receptor beta chains from one specimen sequenced in a study of control samples from healthy donors and cancer patients. Some clones are missing from TCRdb's copy, which holds only in-frame ones; the method was immunoSEQ multiplex PCR. The data hold roughly 100,000 clones, with approximately 83% observed a single time. The material sequenced was blood. These receptors all stem from a woman aged 45-60 years in good health.

J is TRBJ1-5 and V is TRBV18; D might be TRBD1 (5 bases). The CDR3 runs to 13 residues. Trimming took 3 bases from V and 5 from J, leaving 8 bases between them. The germline V gene encodes CDR1 KGHSH and CDR2 LQKENI. This chain's CDR3 is CASSPGGYQPQHF. The CDR3 DNA is TGTGCCAGCTCACCGGGGGGATATCAGCCCCAGCATTTT.

This chain uses TRBV6-4 with TRBJ1-6; D is uncertain. V lost 5 bases and J lost 10, with 12 bases in between. This CDR3 is built from 13 residues. CDR1 and CDR2 (germline): MRHNA, SNTAGT. The CDR3 loop is CASSRDLGSPLHF. CDR3 nucleotides: TGTGCCAGCAGTCGCGATCTCGGGTCACCCCTCCACTTT.

The chain carries TRBV20-1 and TRBJ1-1; D gene ambiguous. Deletions cut 4 bases from V and 9 bases from J, with 9 bases between. Per germline, CDR1 DFQATT and CDR2 SNEGSKA (reference sequence). The CDR3 covers 10 residues. CDR3: CSAKSTKAFF. The DNA for the CDR3 is TGCAGTGCTAAGTCGACAAAAGCTTTCTTT.

V is TRBV6-5 and J is TRBJ2-7; 11 bases map to TRBD2. V lost 0 bases and J lost 2; bases outside the gene matches: 3. The CDR3 is made up of 16 amino acids. Per germline, CDR1 MNHEY and CDR2 SVGAGI. CDR3 residues: CASSYSRLAGPYEQYF. In DNA, the CDR3 is TGTGCCAGCAGTTACTCACGACTAGCGGGACCCTACGAGCAGTACTTC.

This clone is a singleton in its sample. V gene TRBV10-3 combines with J gene TRBJ1-6; D perhaps matches TRBD1 (5 bases). The germline gives CDR1 ENHRY, CDR2 SYGVKD. The CDR3 contains 13 residues. V lost 3 bases and J lost 10, with 10 bases in between. The CDR3 region has the DNA TGTGCCATCAGTGACAGGGATGGATCACCCCTCCACTTT. Translating it yields CAISDRDGSPLHF.

This clone was found a few times. The chain employs TRBV6-6 and TRBJ1-1; D remains ambiguous. Germline CDR1 and CDR2: MNHNY and SVGAGI (reference sequence). The CDR3 length is 13 residues. Trimming removed 5 bases at V and 4 bases at J, with 11 bases between. The CDR3 spells CASSKNSATEAFF. CDR3 nucleotide sequence: TGTGCCAGCAGTAAAAACAGTGCCACTGAAGCTTTCTTT.

The chain uses TRBV9 and TRBJ2-2, with no clear D. CDR1 and CDR2 from the germline V gene are SGDLS and YYNGEE. The CDR3 spans 17 residues. Trimming left V 0 bases short and J 1 base short, with 13 bases between. The DNA of the CDR3 is TGTGCCAGCAGCGTAGGGAGCTTCTTAGAGAACACCGGGGAGCTGTTTTTT. Translating gives CASSVGSFLENTGELFF.

The chain is built from TRBV6-6 and TRBJ1-1, with D tentatively TRBD1 (5 bases). CDR1 MNHNY and CDR2 SVGAGI come from the germline V gene (reference sequence). The CDR3 contains 14 residues. The V and J ends lost 0 bases and 1 base respectively, with 6 bases between them. CDR3 residues: CASSYSTANTEAFF. The CDR3 DNA follows: TGTGCCAGCAGTTACTCGACAGCGAACACTGAAGCTTTCTTT.

The J gene is TRBJ1-1, the V gene TRBV7-2; 7 bases are a match to TRBD1. In germline, CDR1 is SGHTA, CDR2 FQGNSA. The CDR3 covers 18 residues. Unmatched junction bases numbered 11, after V lost 1 base and J lost 0 bases. CDR3 sequence reads: CASSLVTRDRTLNTEAFF. In nucleotides, the CDR3 is TGTGCCAGCAGCTTAGTAACCAGGGACAGAACCTTGAACACTGAAGCTTTCTTT.